One sample yielded the 14 T cell receptor beta chains listed below, sequenced in a study of T cells in Graves' hyperthyroidism and ophthalmopathy. The CDR3 regions of TCR beta were amplified from RNA transcripts. Researchers ran a first-round RT-PCR on the TCR CDR3 using the HTBI primer set. A single record per CDR3 protein comes from TCRdb applying MiXCR to the multiplex PCR reads. Of approximately 690,000 distinct CDR3 sequences in the sample, roughly 20% were seen once. The sequenced sample was blood. These receptors were obtained from a man younger than 40 with Graves' ophthalmopathy.

This clonotype was observed many times. The chain couples TRBV20-1 to TRBJ2-7, with 10 bases lining up with TRBD2. Unmatched junction bases numbered 8, after V lost 0 bases and J lost 9 bases. The germline CDR1 and CDR2 sequences are DFQATT and SNEGSKA (reference sequence). The CDR3 has 14 amino acids. CDR3 region: CSAREDARTSGQYF. As DNA, the CDR3 is TGCAGTGCTAGAGAGGACGCAAGGACTAGCGGGCAGTACTTC.

V and J are TRBV20-1 and TRBJ2-7; 12 positions agree with TRBD2. The CDR3 is 16 residues long. Trimming took 2 bases from V and 6 from J; bases not matched to a gene: 11. Germline V lookup: CDR1 DFQATT, CDR2 SNEGSKA (reference sequence). CDR3 protein: CSARSLTSGSGGEQYF. DNA of the CDR3: TGCAGTGCTAGATCGTTGACTAGCGGGAGCGGGGGCGAGCAGTACTTC.

The chain recombines TRBV9 with TRBJ1-1; no definite D call. Germline values: CDR1 SGDLS, CDR2 YYNGEE. CDR3 length: 13 amino acids. The germline V and J ends were trimmed by 3 bases and 1 base, with 7 bases remaining between them. The CDR3 DNA reads as TGTGCCAGCAGCGACCTCGGGAACACTGAAGCTTTCTTT. Its protein product is CASSDLGNTEAFF. The full variable domain, in which reference TRBV9 and TRBJ1-1 provide the parts outside the CDR3, is DSGVTQTPKHLITATGQRVTLRCSPRSGDLSVYWYQQSLDQGLQFLIQYYNGEERAKGNILERFSAQQFPDLHSELNLSSLELGDSALYFCASSDLGNTEAFFGQGTRLTVV.

This clonotype appeared many times. V usage is TRBV30 and J usage is TRBJ1-3; possibly TRBD1 for D (6 bases). The V gene lost 5 bases and the J gene lost 4 bases, with 12 bases spanning the gap. CDR3 length: 13 residues. The V gene's germline CDR1 is GTSNPN and CDR2 SVGIG (reference sequence). The CDR3 is CAWGGQPGNTIYF. CDR3 nucleotides: TGTGCCTGGGGTGGACAGCCCGGAAACACCATATATTTT. The full variable domain, in which reference TRBV30 and TRBJ1-3 provide the parts outside the CDR3, is SQTIHQWPATLVQPVGSPLSLECTVEGTSNPNLYWYRQAAGRGLQLLFYSVGIGQISSEVPQNLSASRPQDRQFILSSKKLLLSDSGFYLCAWGGQPGNTIYFGEGSWLTVV.

This clonotype was detected ten times or more. J is TRBJ1-1 and V is TRBV27; TRBD1 agrees at 7 bases. The junction had 4 bases not matched to a gene; V was cut back by 6 bases and J by 0 bases. In germline, CDR1 is MNHEY, CDR2 SMNVEV (reference sequence). The CDR3 contains 14 residues. The CDR3 sequence is CASSLTGMNTEAFF. CDR3 DNA: TGTGCCAGCAGCTTGACAGGGATGAACACTGAAGCTTTCTTT.

The rearrangement joins TRBV28 to TRBJ2-7; TRBD2 matches at 7 bases. Trimming at V came to 6 bases and at J to 3 bases, leaving 11 bases not matched to a gene. The CDR3 is 15 residues long. The germline V gene encodes CDR1 MDHEN and CDR2 SYDVKM. This CDR3 reads CASSPRDYLNYEQYF. DNA for the CDR3: TGTGCCAGCAGCCCCCGGGACTACTTGAACTACGAGCAGTACTTC.

This chain links TRBV19 with TRBJ2-7, with 7 bases aligning to TRBD1. V trimming: 5 bases; J trimming: 5 bases; junction bases outside the gene matches: 3. The length of the CDR3 is 12 residues. Germline CDR1 LNHDA, CDR2 SQIVND (reference sequence). CDR3 bases: TGTGCCAGTAGTGCCCAGGGGGACGAGCAGTACTTC. Translated: CASSAQGDEQYF.

This clonotype was counted between two and nine times. The chain employs TRBV28 and TRBJ2-1, with 10 positions matching TRBD1. Germline CDR1 is MDHEN and CDR2 is SYDVKM. With V trimmed by 5 bases and J by 7 bases, 20 bases remained unmatched. This CDR3 is built from 19 residues. The CDR3 is CASSGPRDRGLASYNEQFF. The CDR3 coding sequence is TGTGCCAGCAGTGGCCCCCGGGACAGGGGCCTAGCTAGTTATAATGAGCAGTTCTTC.

As regards this clonotype: An end of the junction does not agree with germline; a read error may underlie this. The rearrangement joins TRBV11-2 to TRBJ2-2; D is perhaps TRBD2 (5 bases). CDR1 is SGHAT and CDR2 is FQNNGV in the germline V gene. This CDR3 is 14 amino acids long. CDR3 amino acids: CASGLRVVAGELFF. CDR3 DNA sequence: TGTGCCAGCGGCTTGAGGGTAGTAGCCGGGGAGCTGTTTTTT.

This clonotype turned up a few times. V usage is TRBV7-9 and J usage is TRBJ2-1; D perhaps matches TRBD2 (5 bases). This CDR3 comprises 16 residues. CDR1 and CDR2 (germline): SEHNR, FQNEAQ (reference sequence). The ends were cut back, 0 bases at V and 6 bases at J, with 15 bases in the middle. CDR3 region: CASSLAAINRGNEQFF. The CDR3 DNA reads as TGTGCCAGCAGCTTAGCGGCTATTAACCGGGGCAATGAGCAGTTCTTC.

Points on this clonotype: With a much larger clone just one base away, this may be a read error. The CDR3 here is CASSRTGGQEIQYF. In DNA, the CDR3 is TGTGCCAGCTCAAGGACAGGGGGGCAAGAGATCCAGTACTTC. This chain connects TRBV18 to TRBJ2-5, with TRBD1 matching 10 bases. The CDR3 totals 14 residues. Germline V gives CDR1 KGHSH, CDR2 LQKENI.

The rearrangement uses TRBV10-3 and TRBJ2-2; D is perhaps TRBD2 (5 bases). The CDR3 length is 14 residues. Per germline, CDR1 ENHRY and CDR2 SYGVKD. Trimming removed 10 bases from V and 0 bases from J, with 12 bases in between. The CDR3 DNA sequence: TGTGCCACCAAGCCGGAGGCGAACACCGGGGAGCTGTTTTTT. It translates to CATKPEANTGELFF.

The sample holds a few counts of this clonotype. The chain carries TRBV28 and TRBJ1-1; D ambiguous. The germline V gene has CDR1 MDHEN and CDR2 SYDVKM. V lost 7 bases and J 1 base, leaving 4 bases between the germline ends. This CDR3 has 11 residues. CDR3 amino acids: CASTTNTEAFF. The CDR3 bases are TGTGCCAGCACTACGAACACTGAAGCTTTCTTT.

This clonotype has at least ten counts. The chain couples TRBV5-1 to TRBJ2-1, with a possible D match to TRBD2 (5 bases). The CDR3 totals 15 residues. The germline V gene has CDR1 SGHRS and CDR2 YFSETQ. The V and J ends lost 4 bases and 8 bases respectively, with 19 bases between them. CDR3 in amino acids: CASSRWGGGLDEQFF. The CDR3 DNA sequence: TGCGCCAGCAGCCGCTGGGGTGGCGGGCTGGATGAGCAGTTCTTC.